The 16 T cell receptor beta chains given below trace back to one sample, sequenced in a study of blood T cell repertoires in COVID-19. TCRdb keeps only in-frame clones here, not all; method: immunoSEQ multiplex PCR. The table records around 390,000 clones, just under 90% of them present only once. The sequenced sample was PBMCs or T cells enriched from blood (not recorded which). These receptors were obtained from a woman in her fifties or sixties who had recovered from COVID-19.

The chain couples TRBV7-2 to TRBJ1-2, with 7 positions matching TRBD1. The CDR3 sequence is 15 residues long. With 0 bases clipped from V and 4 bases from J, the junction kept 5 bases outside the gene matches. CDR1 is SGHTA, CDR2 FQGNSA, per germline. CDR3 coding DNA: TGTGCCAGCAGCTTAGCCGGAGGGGGCGGCTATGGCTACACCTTC. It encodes CASSLAGGGGYGYTF.

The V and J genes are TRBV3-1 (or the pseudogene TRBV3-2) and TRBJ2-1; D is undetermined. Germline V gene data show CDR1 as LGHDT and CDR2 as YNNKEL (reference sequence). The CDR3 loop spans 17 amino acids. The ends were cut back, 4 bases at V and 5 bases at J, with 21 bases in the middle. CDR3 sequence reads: CASSPPSRQDVHNEQFF. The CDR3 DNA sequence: TGTGCCAGCAGCCCCCCCTCTCGACAAGACGTCCACAATGAGCAGTTCTTC.

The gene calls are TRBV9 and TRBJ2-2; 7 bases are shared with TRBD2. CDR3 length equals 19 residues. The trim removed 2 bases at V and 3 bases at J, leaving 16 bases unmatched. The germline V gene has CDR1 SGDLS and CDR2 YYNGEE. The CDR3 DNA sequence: TGTGCCAGCAGCGTTCACCAACCTCATAGCGGGCTCCACACCGGGGAGCTGTTTTTT. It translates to CASSVHQPHSGLHTGELFF. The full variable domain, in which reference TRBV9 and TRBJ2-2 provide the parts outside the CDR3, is DSGVTQTPKHLITATGQRVTLRCSPRSGDLSVYWYQQSLDQGLQFLIQYYNGEERAKGNILERFSAQQFPDLHSELNLSSLELGDSALYFCASSVHQPHSGLHTGELFFGEGSRLTVL.

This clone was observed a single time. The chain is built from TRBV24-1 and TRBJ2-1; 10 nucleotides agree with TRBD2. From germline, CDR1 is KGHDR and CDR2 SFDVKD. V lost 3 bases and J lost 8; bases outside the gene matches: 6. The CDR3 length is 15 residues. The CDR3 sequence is CATSDPTSGDDEQFF. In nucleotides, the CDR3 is TGTGCCACCAGTGATCCCACTAGCGGGGACGATGAGCAGTTCTTC.

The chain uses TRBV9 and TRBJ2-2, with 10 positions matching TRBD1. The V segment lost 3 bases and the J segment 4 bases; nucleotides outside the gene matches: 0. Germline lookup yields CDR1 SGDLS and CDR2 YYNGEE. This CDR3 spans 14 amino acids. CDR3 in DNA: TGTGCCAGCAGCGGGACAGGGGGCACCGGGGAGCTGTTTTTT. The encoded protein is CASSGTGGTGELFF.

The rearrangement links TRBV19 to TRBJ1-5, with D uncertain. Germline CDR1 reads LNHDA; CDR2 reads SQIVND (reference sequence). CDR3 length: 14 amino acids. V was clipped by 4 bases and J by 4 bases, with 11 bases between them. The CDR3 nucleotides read TGTGCCAGTAGTAAGTCTCCGGGAAATCAGCCCCAGCATTTT. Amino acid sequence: CASSKSPGNQPQHF. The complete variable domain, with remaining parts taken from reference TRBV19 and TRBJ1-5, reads DGGITQSPKYLFRKEGQNVTLSCEQNLNHDAMYWYRQDPGQGLRLIYYSQIVNDFQKGDIAEGYSVSREKKESFPLTVTSAQKNPTAFYLCASSKSPGNQPQHFGDGTRLSIL.

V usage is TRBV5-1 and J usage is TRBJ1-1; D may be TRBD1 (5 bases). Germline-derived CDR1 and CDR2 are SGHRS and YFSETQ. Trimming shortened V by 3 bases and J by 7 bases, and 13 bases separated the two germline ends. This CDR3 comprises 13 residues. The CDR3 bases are TGCGCCAGCAGCTGGGATCAGGGCGGTGAAGCTTTCTTT. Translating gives CASSWDQGGEAFF. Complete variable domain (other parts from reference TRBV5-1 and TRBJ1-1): KAGVTQTPRYLIKTRGQQVTLSCSPISGHRSVSWYQQTPGQGLQFLFEYFSETQRNKGNFPGRFSGRQFSNSRSEMNVSTLELGDSALYLCASSWDQGGEAFFGQGTRLTVV.

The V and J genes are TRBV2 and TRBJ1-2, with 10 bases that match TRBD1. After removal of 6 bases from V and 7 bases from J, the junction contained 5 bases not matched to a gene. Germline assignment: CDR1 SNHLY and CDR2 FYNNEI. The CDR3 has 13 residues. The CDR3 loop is CASRHRDRGGYTF. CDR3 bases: TGTGCCAGCAGACACCGGGACAGGGGTGGCTACACCTTC.

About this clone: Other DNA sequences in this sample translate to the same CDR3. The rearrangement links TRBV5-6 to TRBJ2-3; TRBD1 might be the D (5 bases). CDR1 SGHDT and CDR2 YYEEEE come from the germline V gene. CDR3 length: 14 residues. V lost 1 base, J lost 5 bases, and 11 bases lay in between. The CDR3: CASSLLGPRDTQYF. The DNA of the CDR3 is TGTGCCAGCAGCTTGTTGGGGCCTAGAGATACGCAGTATTTT.

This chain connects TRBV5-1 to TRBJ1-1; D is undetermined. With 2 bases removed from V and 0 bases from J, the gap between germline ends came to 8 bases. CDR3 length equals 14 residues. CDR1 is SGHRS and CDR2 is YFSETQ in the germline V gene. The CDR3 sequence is CASSLEGLNTEAFF. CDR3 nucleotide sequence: TGCGCCAGCAGCTTAGAGGGTCTGAACACTGAAGCTTTCTTT. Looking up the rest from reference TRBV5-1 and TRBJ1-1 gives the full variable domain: KAGVTQTPRYLIKTRGQQVTLSCSPISGHRSVSWYQQTPGQGLQFLFEYFSETQRNKGNFPGRFSGRQFSNSRSEMNVSTLELGDSALYLCASSLEGLNTEAFFGQGTRLTVV.

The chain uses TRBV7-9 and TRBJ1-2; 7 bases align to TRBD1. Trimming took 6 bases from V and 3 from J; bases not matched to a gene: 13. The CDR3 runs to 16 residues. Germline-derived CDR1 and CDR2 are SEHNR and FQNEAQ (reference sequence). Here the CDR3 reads CASSFTGAQSHYGYTF. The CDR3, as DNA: TGTGCCAGCAGTTTTACAGGGGCCCAGTCCCACTATGGCTACACCTTC.

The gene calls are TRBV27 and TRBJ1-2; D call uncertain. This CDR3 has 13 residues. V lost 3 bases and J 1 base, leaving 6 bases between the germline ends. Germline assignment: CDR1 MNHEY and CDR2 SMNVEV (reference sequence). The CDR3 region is CASSFTINYGYTF. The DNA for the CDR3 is TGTGCCAGCAGTTTTACAATTAACTATGGCTACACCTTC.

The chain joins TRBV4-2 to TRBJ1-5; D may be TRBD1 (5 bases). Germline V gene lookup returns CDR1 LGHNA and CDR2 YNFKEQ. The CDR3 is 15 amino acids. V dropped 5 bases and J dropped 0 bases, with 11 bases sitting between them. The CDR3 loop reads CASSDGTHSNQPQHF. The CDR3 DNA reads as TGTGCCAGCAGCGACGGGACTCATAGCAATCAGCCCCAGCATTTT.

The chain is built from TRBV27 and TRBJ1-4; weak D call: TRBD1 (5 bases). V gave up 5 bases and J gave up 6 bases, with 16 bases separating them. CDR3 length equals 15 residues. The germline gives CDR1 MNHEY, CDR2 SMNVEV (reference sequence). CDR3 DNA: TGTGCCAGCAGTCCCGGGACTTACAAGGATGAAAAACTGTTTTTT. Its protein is CASSPGTYKDEKLFF.

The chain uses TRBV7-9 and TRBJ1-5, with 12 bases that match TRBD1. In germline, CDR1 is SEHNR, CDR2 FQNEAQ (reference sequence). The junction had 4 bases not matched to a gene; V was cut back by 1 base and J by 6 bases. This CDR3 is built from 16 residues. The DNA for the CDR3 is TGTGCCAGCAGCTTAGTAGGGACAGGGGGCCCTCAGCCCCAGCATTTT. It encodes CASSLVGTGGPQPQHF. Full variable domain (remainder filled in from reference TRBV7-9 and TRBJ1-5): DTGVSQNPRHKITKRGQNVTFRCDPISEHNRLYWYRQTLGQGPEFLTYFQNEAQLEKSRLLSDRFSAERPKGSFSTLEIQRTEQGDSAMYLCASSLVGTGGPQPQHFGDGTRLSIL.

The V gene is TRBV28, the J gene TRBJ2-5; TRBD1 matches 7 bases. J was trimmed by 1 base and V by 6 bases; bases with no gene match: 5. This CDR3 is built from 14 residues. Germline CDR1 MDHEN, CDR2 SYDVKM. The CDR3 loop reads CASRFTGVQETQYF. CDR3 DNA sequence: TGTGCCAGCAGGTTTACAGGGGTCCAAGAGACCCAGTACTTC.